This T cell receptor (beta chain) was recorded in a study of shared clonotypes between healthy human individuals. Points from the study as a whole: Even with large depth, rarefaction showed that sorted-subset sequencing was incomplete. In four donors, about 5% of naive CD4 clonotypes appeared in common.

V lost 3 bases and J 4 bases, leaving 10 bases between the germline ends. CDR3 length: 13 residues. CDR1 is GTSNPN and CDR2 is SVGIG in the germline V gene (reference sequence). 200 to 250 ng DNA, 25,000 to 30,000 T cell genomes, went into each sorted-subset replicate PCR. As handled by the study authors: Filtering differed because ImmunoSEQ produced junction-only sequences that carried no quality scores. Sequencing used immunoSEQ multiplex PCR; TCRdb keeps in-frame clones, though not all of them. Clone size and the V and J calls come from that table; the DNA yielded D and trimming. The repertoire consists of about 1 million clones, with 70% to 80% occurring once and the leading ten covering 1.5%. Concerning this clone: Its matching antigen is unknown.

This clonotype was sampled from a man between 18 and 29 years old in good health. The chain couples TRBV30 to TRBJ1-3, with TRBD1 as a possible D gene (5 bases). Sequences were obtained from memory CD4+ T cells sorted from blood. Subset noted: CD45RA-negative fraction. CDR3 residues: CAWRVTGGNTIYF. The CDR3 DNA reads TGTGCCTGGAGAGTTACAGGAGGAAACACCATATATTTT. Variable domain in full (rest from reference TRBV30 and TRBJ1-3): SQTIHQWPATLVQPVGSPLSLECTVEGTSNPNLYWYRQAAGRGLQLLFYSVGIGQISSEVPQNLSASRPQDRQFILSSKKLLLSDSGFYLCAWRVTGGNTIYFGEGSWLTVV.